Listed below are T cell receptor beta chains from one sample, sequenced in a study of Graves' ophthalmopathy and Graves' hyperthyroidism. TCRdb passed the multiplex PCR reads through MiXCR, listing each CDR3 protein once. Here the sample spans about 210,000 distinct CDR3 sequences, under 30% being singletons. Sequenced input: peripheral blood. The receptor source for this set is a man aged 50-60 years with Graves' ophthalmopathy. Both conserved end residues are part of each CDR3. Fields, in order: D gene, clone size, V gene, J gene, CDR3 DNA, CDR3 protein. A D gene is named only where the DNA matches it firmly. Size values are once, few and many counts, or a class for expanded clones, and some rows have none.

>-|many|TRBV19|TRBJ2-7
TGTGCCAGTAGTACCCTGGCCGTCTCCTACGAGCAGTACTTC
CASSTLAVSYEQYF
>-|-|TRBV7-3|TRBJ2-5
TGTGCCAGCAGCCTGATGCCAGGGAAAGAGACCCAGTACTTC
CASSLMPGKETQYF
>TRBD1|few|TRBV7-2|TRBJ1-6
TGTGCCAGCAGCGGTTCCGGGACAGTTAATTCACCCCTCCACTTT
CASSGSGTVNSPLHF
>-|many|TRBV28|TRBJ1-5
TGTGCCATCCAGGATCCCAATCAGCCCCAGCATTTT
CAIQDPNQPQHF
>-|once|TRBV11-1|TRBJ2-6
TGTGCCAGCAGCCCCGCGACAGGGAGGACTGGGGCCAACGTCCTGACTTTC
CASSPATGRTGANVLTF
>-|many|TRBV18|TRBJ2-2
TGTGCCAGCTCACCAACCGATAGTACCGGGGAGCTGTTTTTT
CASSPTDSTGELFF
>-|once|TRBV6-2/TRBV6-3|TRBJ1-1
TGTGCCAGCAGTTACGAGAGGGGACGTATTCAGAACACTGAAGCTTTCTTT
CASSYERGRIQNTEAFF
>-|many|TRBV6-2/TRBV6-3|TRBJ1-1
TGTGCCAGCAGTTACTCGAGCCACACTGAAGCTTTCTTT
CASSYSSHTEAFF
>TRBD2|many|TRBV2|TRBJ2-6
TGTGCCAGCAGTTTGGCGGGAGGCTCTGGGGCCAACGTCCTGACTTTC
CASSLAGGSGANVLTF
>-|many|TRBV20-1|TRBJ2-5
TGCAGTGCTAGAGATGGCCTAGGGGGGGGCGTATGGGAGACCCAGTACTTC
CSARDGLGGGVWETQYF
>-|many|TRBV24-1|TRBJ1-2
TGTGCCACCAGTGACGGCAGGGACGCTAACTATGGCTACACCTTC
CATSDGRDANYGYTF
>-|many|TRBV20-1|TRBJ1-1
TGCAGTGCTAGGGAAGGGGGGGACCGAGCTTTCTTT
CSAREGGDRAFF
>TRBD1|many|TRBV19|TRBJ2-7
TGTGCCAGTAGTACCACCGGGACAGGGGGCCTTATCTCCTACGAGCAGTACTTC
CASSTTGTGGLISYEQYF
>-|many|TRBV30|TRBJ1-6
TGTGCCTGGAGTCTCGCAGTAATCAATTCACCCCTCCACTTT
CAWSLAVINSPLHF
>-|many|TRBV29-1|TRBJ2-2
TGCAGCGTTGAAGAGGGGGCATCGGGAACCGGGGAGCTGTTTTTT
CSVEEGASGTGELFF
>TRBD2|many|TRBV2|TRBJ2-7
TGTGCCAGAACGACGGACACCCCCCGGCGAACTAGCGGGATCTACGAGCAGTACTTC
CARTTDTPRRTSGIYEQYF
>-|many|TRBV5-1|TRBJ2-5
TGCGCCAGCAGCTTGGACGGGGGAGGAGTCCAGACCCAGTACTTC
CASSLDGGGVQTQYF
>-|many|TRBV28|TRBJ2-7
TGTGCCAGCAGTTTGGCGCAGGGCCAGCAGTACTTC
CASSLAQGQQYF
>-|few|TRBV28|TRBJ2-5
TGTGCCAGCAGTCCGCGCTCGGGCCGCAGAGAGACCCAGTACTTC
CASSPRSGRRETQYF
>TRBD2|few|TRBV29-1|TRBJ2-4
TGCAGCGCTGCGGGGGGATTAGCGGGAGGCGGGGGAAACATTCAGTACTTC
CSAAGGLAGGGGNIQYF
>-|-|TRBV6-1|TRBJ2-2
TGTGCCAGCAGCCTTGGACGGAAGAACACCGGGGAGCTGTTTTTT
CASSLGRKNTGELFF
>-|-|TRBV12-3/TRBV12-4|TRBJ1-6
TGTGCCAGCAGTCCCGGAGGGCGGACAGTAAAATCACCCCTCCACTTT
CASSPGGRTVKSPLHF
>-|many|TRBV29-1|TRBJ2-2
TGCAGCGCACAACTAGCGAACACCGGGGAGCTGTTTTTT
CSAQLANTGELFF
>-|many|TRBV4-3|TRBJ2-7
TGCGCCAGCAGCCAAGATCGTCAGGGCCCCTACGAGCAGTACTTC
CASSQDRQGPYEQYF
>-|many|TRBV28|TRBJ2-7
TGTGCCAGCAGCCCGCCAGGTGGTTCGGGTTACGAGCAGTACTTC
CASSPPGGSGYEQYF
>-|many|TRBV20-1|TRBJ2-7
TGCAGTGCTAGCTCCCCATTCCCGGGAAAGGTCTACGAGCAGTACTTC
CSASSPFPGKVYEQYF
>TRBD1|-|TRBV6-2/TRBV6-3|TRBJ2-7
TGTGCCAGCAGTTACGCCCGGGACAGGGGATCCTACGAGCAGTACTTC
CASSYARDRGSYEQYF
>-|many|TRBV28|TRBJ2-5
TGTGCCAGCAGTACAACGGACAGCGAAGAGACCCAGTACTTC
CASSTTDSEETQYF
>-|many|TRBV6-6|TRBJ2-7
TGTGCCAGCACAACAGGCGACAGAGCCTACGAGCAGTACTTC
CASTTGDRAYEQYF
>TRBD1|many|TRBV27|TRBJ2-3
TGTGCCAGCAGTTTATTTCCAGGGGGCGGCACAGATACGCAGTATTTT
CASSLFPGGGTDTQYF
>TRBD1|many|TRBV20-1|TRBJ2-7
TGCAGTGCTAGAGTGGACAGGGGGCTGTACGAGCAGTACTTC
CSARVDRGLYEQYF
>TRBD2|many|TRBV19|TRBJ2-1
TGTGCCACCCGACTAGCGGTAAACAATGAGCAGTTCTTC
CATRLAVNNEQFF
>-|many|TRBV3-1|TRBJ1-1
TGTGCCAGCAGCCTCCGTACCGGTGAAGCTTTCTTT
CASSLRTGEAFF
>TRBD1|-|TRBV6-2/TRBV6-3|TRBJ2-2
TGTGCCACCAAGAGACAGGGAAACACCGGGGAGCTGTTTTTT
CATKRQGNTGELFF
>TRBD1|many|TRBV28|TRBJ2-7
TGTGCCAGCAGTTTGAGAGGGACAGGGTACCACGAGCAGTACTTC
CASSLRGTGYHEQYF
>TRBD1|-|TRBV10-3|TRBJ1-6
TGTGCCATCAGCAAGGACAGGGATTCTTCACCCCTCCACTTT
CAISKDRDSSPLHF
>-|many|TRBV6-6|TRBJ2-2
TGTGCCAGCAGTTACGGTCGGGGCACCGGGGAGCTGTTTTTT
CASSYGRGTGELFF
>TRBD1|many|TRBV29-1|TRBJ1-2
TGCAGCGTTACCCCTCCGGGACAGAACTATGGCTACACCTTC
CSVTPPGQNYGYTF